This T cell receptor (beta chain) was recovered during a study of glioma-infiltrating T cells. Study-level findings and limits: Very few CDR3 sequences were shared between tissue and blood. Tissue-blood divergence was below expectation in non-neoplastic patients, above in gliomas.

Worth noting for this clonotype: What it binds is unknown.

TCR alpha and beta CDR3 regions were amplified from RNA using iRepertoire nested multiplex PCR. Tissue mRNA or PBMC total RNA, 100-400 ng, went into one-step reverse transcription and amplification. TCRdb re-analysed the multiplex PCR reads in MiXCR, keeping a single row per CDR3 protein. The sample includes about 140,000 distinct CDR3 sequences, 35% to 50% of them seen just once. The sequencing input was glioma tissue, nonneoplastic brain tissue, or PBMCs (not recorded which). This TCR was recovered from a human donor with low-grade glioma or glioblastoma, undergoing nonglioma brain surgery, or in good health (not recorded which).

The CDR3 bases are TGCAGTGCTAGAGGGCCCAATAGCAATCAGCCCCAGCATTTT. Its translation: CSARGPNSNQPQHF. This chain links TRBV20-1 with TRBJ1-5; no firm D call. The CDR3 contains 14 residues. Germline assignment: CDR1 DFQATT and CDR2 SNEGSKA (reference sequence). V lost 1 base and J lost 0, with 7 bases in between.